The subject of this entry is one TCR beta chain. In the source study's methods: Estimates of nucleated cell counts were drawn from the amplification of reference gene primers. The table came from immunoSEQ multiplex PCR; TCRdb's copy has only in-frame clones and leaves some out. That table furnishes V, J and clone size, whereas the DNA furnished D and trimming. The sample holds roughly 260,000 clones, almost 90% seen once. The data stem from a study of blood T cell repertoires in COVID-19. For the study at large: Researchers got acute and convalescent COVID-19 samples from the United States, Italy and Spain. In each case, the material was cDNA or gDNA derived from T cells, B-cell-depleted T cells, or PBMCs.

Enrolment of Seattle patients took place during active infection, and they were followed longitudinally. This CDR3 is 15 amino acids long. Trimming cost V 5 bases and J 3 bases; bases outside gene matches: 9. Germline V gives CDR1 SGHAT, CDR2 FQNNGV. Source material: peripheral blood. The chain links TRBV11-2 to TRBJ2-5, with TRBD2 matching 7 bases. The source is a woman in her twenties or thirties with COVID-19, enrolled during active disease. The CDR3 region is CASSHLQAGKETQYF. DNA of the CDR3: TGTGCCAGCAGCCACCTCCAAGCGGGGAAAGAGACCCAGTACTTC. The variable domain in full, with the rest retrieved from reference TRBV11-2 and TRBJ2-5, is EAGVAQSPRYKIIEKRQSVAFWCNPISGHATLYWYQQILGQGPKLLIQFQNNGVVDDSQLPKDRFSAERLKGVDSTLKIQPAKLEDSAVYLCASSHLQAGKETQYFGPGTRLLVL.